Each of the 19 T cell receptor beta chains below was sequenced from the same sample in a study of cytotoxic CD8 clonotypes in ibrutinib-treated CLL. Clones were read by immunoSEQ multiplex PCR, and TCRdb kept only the in-frame ones, dropping some. The sample carries some 100,000 clones, roughly 60% recorded once. The specimen was PBMCs, collected after 24 months of ibrutinib treatment. The receptors derive from a human donor with chronic lymphocytic leukemia.

The chain joins TRBV29-1 to TRBJ2-7; unclear D gene. Germline CDR1 reads SQVTM; CDR2 reads ANQGSEA. Trimming took 7 bases from V and 0 from J, leaving 10 bases between them. The CDR3 totals 12 residues. CDR3 DNA: TGCAGCGCCCAAACCAGCTCCTACGAGCAGTACTTC. This codes for CSAQTSSYEQYF.

The CDR3 region has the DNA TGTGCCTGGAGAGTTTGGGGAGGGGCGGATGGCTACACCTTC. Its translation is CAWRVWGGADGYTF. J is TRBJ1-2 and V is TRBV30; a possible D gene is TRBD1 (5 bases). The V end lost 3 bases, the J end lost 6 bases, and 17 bases lay between the germline ends. Germline lookup yields CDR1 GTSNPN and CDR2 SVGIG (reference sequence). The CDR3 sequence is 14 residues long.

The rearrangement links TRBV5-6 to TRBJ2-7; 9 bases match TRBD1. Germline V gene lookup returns CDR1 SGHDT and CDR2 YYEEEE. The CDR3 runs to 15 residues. J lost 3 bases, V lost 1 base, and 5 bases had no gene match. The chain's CDR3 is CASSLQGQGHYEQYF. The CDR3 nucleotides read TGTGCCAGCAGCTTGCAAGGACAGGGGCACTACGAGCAGTACTTC. Supplemented by reference TRBV5-6 and TRBJ2-7, the full variable domain reads DAGVTQSPTHLIKTRGQQVTLRCSPKSGHDTVSWYQQALGQGPQFIFQYYEEEERQRGNFPDRFSGHQFPNYSSELNVNALLLGDSALYLCASSLQGQGHYEQYFGPGTRLTVT.

This clone was detected only once. The V gene is TRBV7-3, the J gene TRBJ2-5; 12 bases line up with TRBD1. Trimming removed 2 bases from V and 5 bases from J; junction bases left unmatched: 3. CDR1 is SGHTA and CDR2 is FQGTGA in the germline V gene. The CDR3 extends over 15 amino acids. CDR3 bases: TGTGCCAGCAGCTTATCCGGGACAGGGGGCGAGACCCAGTACTTC. It encodes CASSLSGTGGETQYF.

The chain carries TRBV7-9 and TRBJ2-2, with D perhaps TRBD2 (6 bases). CDR1 is SEHNR, CDR2 FQNEAQ, per germline (reference sequence). V was trimmed by 1 base and J by 4 bases, leaving 10 bases between them. This CDR3 contains 15 residues. The CDR3 region has the DNA TGTGCCAGCAGCTTAGGGACTACCTCCACCGGGGAGCTGTTTTTT. It translates to CASSLGTTSTGELFF.

J is TRBJ2-3 and V is TRBV5-6, with 13 bases matching TRBD2. The CDR3 covers 17 residues. The junction had 9 bases not matched to a gene; V was cut back by 3 bases and J by 5 bases. The V gene's germline CDR1 is SGHDT and CDR2 YYEEEE. The CDR3 DNA is TGTGCCAGCAGCTCCACCACTAGCGGGGGGGCCTTAGATACGCAGTATTTT. Protein sequence: CASSSTTSGGALDTQYF.

The rearrangement uses TRBV28 and TRBJ2-5; D remains unclear. CDR1 is MDHEN, CDR2 SYDVKM, per germline. V was clipped by 1 base and J by 4 bases, with 4 bases between them. The CDR3 has 12 residues. CDR3 nucleotides: TGTGCCAGCAGTTTATTGGCAGAGACCCAGTACTTC. The encoded protein is CASSLLAETQYF.

This chain links TRBV27 with TRBJ2-2; 9 bases line up with TRBD1. V dropped 6 bases and J dropped 1; count of bases not matched to a gene: 3. The CDR3 sequence is 15 residues long. From germline, CDR1 is MNHEY and CDR2 SMNVEV (reference sequence). The CDR3 coding sequence is TGTGCCAGCAGGCCGGGACAGGGGAACACCGGGGAGCTGTTTTTT. It codes for CASRPGQGNTGELFF.

The chain combines TRBV11-3 with TRBJ2-5, with D tentatively TRBD1 or TRBD2 (5 bases each). Germline CDR1 SGHNT, CDR2 YENEEA. The ends were cut back, 3 bases at V and 3 bases at J, with 14 bases in the middle. The CDR3 covers 15 residues. The CDR3 DNA is TGTGCCAGCAGCTTGCCCGACGGGGCGGAAGAGACCCAGTACTTC. It yields the protein CASSLPDGAEETQYF.

This clone turned up a few times. This chain connects TRBV28 to TRBJ2-7; 7 positions match TRBD1. From germline, CDR1 is MDHEN and CDR2 SYDVKM. The V gene end was trimmed by 6 bases and the J gene end by 4 bases; junction bases not matched to a gene: 12. This CDR3 contains 15 residues. The CDR3 DNA reads TGTGCCAGCAGACCACCCGACAGGGTAGTATACGAGCAGTACTTC. Its translation is CASRPPDRVVYEQYF.

This clone has just a few counts. The chain couples TRBV7-3 to TRBJ2-6; 10 bases match TRBD1. There are 17 residues in the CDR3. CDR1 and CDR2 (germline): SGHTA, FQGTGA. J was trimmed by 0 bases and V by 5 bases; bases with no gene match: 4. CDR3 in DNA: TGTGCCAGCAGCCAGGGACAGGGGAACTCTGGGGCCAACGTCCTGACTTTC. This encodes CASSQGQGNSGANVLTF.

The CDR3 nucleotides read TGTGCCAGTAGTATCACAGGCATGAACACTGAAGCTTTCTTT. It codes for CASSITGMNTEAFF. The V and J genes are TRBV19 and TRBJ1-1, with D possibly TRBD1 on 5 matching bases. Trimming cost V 3 bases and J 0 bases, with 8 bases left between them. The length of the CDR3 is 14 residues. The germline V gene has CDR1 LNHDA and CDR2 SQIVND (reference sequence).

This clone has a single count. The CDR3 DNA reads as TGTGCCAGCAGTGACGGATGGGGGCTAACTAATGAAAAACTGTTTTTT. This gives the protein CASSDGWGLTNEKLFF. The chain recombines TRBV6-1 with TRBJ1-4; tentative D call: TRBD1 (6 bases). The CDR3 loop spans 16 amino acids. CDR1 MNHNS and CDR2 SASEGT come from the germline V gene. V was trimmed by 3 bases and J by 1 base, leaving 12 bases between them.

The CDR3 loop reads CASMAPGEKLFF. The DNA for the CDR3 is TGTGCCAGCATGGCCCCGGGGGAAAAACTGTTTTTT. This chain uses TRBV6-1 with TRBJ1-4; no reliable D call. The CDR3 loop spans 12 amino acids. V dropped 7 bases and J dropped 8 bases, with 11 bases sitting between them. Germline V gene lookup returns CDR1 MNHNS and CDR2 SASEGT.

This clone was detected a few times. This rearrangement joins TRBV11-3 to TRBJ2-1; D call uncertain. Between the trimmed V and J ends, which lost 2 bases and 5 bases, there was a span of 16 bases. The CDR3 contains 16 residues. Germline V gene data show CDR1 as SGHNT and CDR2 as YENEEA. The CDR3 nucleotides are TGTGCCAGCAGCTTATTTGGGATTGGCCTGAACAATGAGCAGTTCTTC. This sequence encodes CASSLFGIGLNNEQFF.

This chain joins TRBV27 and TRBJ1-6, with a possible D match to TRBD1 (5 bases). The CDR3 length is 14 residues. The V gene lost 3 bases and the J gene lost 6 bases, with 9 bases spanning the gap. Germline-derived CDR1 and CDR2 are MNHEY and SMNVEV (reference sequence). The chain's CDR3 is CASSFREANSPLHF. CDR3 DNA sequence: TGTGCCAGCAGTTTCAGGGAGGCTAATTCACCCCTCCACTTT.

The J gene is TRBJ1-3, the V gene TRBV4-3, with D uncertain. The germline V gene encodes CDR1 LGHNA and CDR2 YSLEER. Deletions cut 0 bases from V and 2 bases from J, with 11 bases between. The CDR3 is 16 residues long. Written as DNA, the CDR3 is TGCGCCAGCAGCCAAGATATAGGGATAGCTGGAAACACCATATATTTT. It codes for CASSQDIGIAGNTIYF.

CDR3 in amino acids: CASRETGNQETQYF. The DNA of the CDR3 is TGCGCCAGCCGGGAAACCGGAAACCAAGAGACCCAGTACTTC. The rearrangement links TRBV5-1 to TRBJ2-5, with TRBD2 as a possible D gene (5 bases). This CDR3 has 14 residues. Trimming left V 7 bases short and J 0 bases short, with 13 bases between. From germline, CDR1 is SGHRS and CDR2 YFSETQ.

This clone has only a few counts. Additional DNA sequences in this sample encode the identical CDR3. CDR3 residues: CASSPDYEQYF. In DNA form, the CDR3 reads TGTGCCAGCTCTCCCGACTACGAGCAGTACTTC. The chain links TRBV18 to TRBJ2-7; D uncertain. Per germline, CDR1 KGHSH and CDR2 LQKENI. V lost 6 bases, J lost 3 bases, and 6 bases lay in between. This CDR3 region has 11 residues.